These 28 T cell receptor beta chains were sequenced from one sample in a study of blood T cell repertoires in COVID-19. The repertoire was sequenced with immunoSEQ multiplex PCR; TCRdb's copy has only in-frame clones and lacks some. The table includes 360,000 or so clones, 85% to 90% detected once. The sequencing sample was made of peripheral blood. The receptors originated from a man aged 18 to 29 with active or convalescent COVID-19.

The chain combines TRBV29-1 with TRBJ1-3; a weak D match, TRBD1 (5 bases). The CDR3 sequence is 14 residues long. Germline CDR1 reads SQVTM; CDR2 reads ANQGSEA. V was clipped by 3 bases and J by 2 bases, with 11 bases between them. CDR3 region: CSVDGWGAGNTIYF. CDR3 in DNA: TGCAGCGTTGATGGTTGGGGCGCTGGAAACACCATATATTTT.

CDR3 sequence (DNA): TGTGCCAGCACCAGGCTTGGACCGGGAGGTAGCTATGGCTACACCTTC. The encoded protein is CASTRLGPGGSYGYTF. The J gene is TRBJ1-2, the V gene TRBV27; D is unclear. The CDR3 is made up of 16 amino acids. CDR1 MNHEY and CDR2 SMNVEV come from the germline V gene (reference sequence). The V end lost 7 bases, the J end lost 4 bases, and 22 bases lay between the germline ends.

The rearrangement links TRBV4-3 to TRBJ2-7; 10 nucleotides match TRBD2. The CDR3 sequence is 17 residues long. V lost 1 base to trimming and J lost 0 bases; unmatched junction nucleotides: 6. Germline V gene sequence: CDR1 LGHNA, CDR2 YSLEER. The CDR3 protein is CASSQGVAGGPSYEQYF. CDR3 in DNA: TGCGCCAGCAGCCAAGGCGTAGCGGGGGGCCCCTCCTACGAGCAGTACTTC.

CDR3 sequence reads: CASSLLLGSYNEQFF. The CDR3 DNA follows: TGTGCCAGCAGTTTATTACTAGGCTCCTACAATGAGCAGTTCTTC. The chain combines TRBV27 with TRBJ2-1; possible D gene TRBD2, 5 bases. The CDR3 covers 15 residues. The germline gives CDR1 MNHEY, CDR2 SMNVEV (reference sequence). Trimming left V 1 base short and J 0 bases short, with 7 bases between.

The J gene is TRBJ1-3, the V gene TRBV9; D may be TRBD1 (5 bases). This CDR3 is built from 15 residues. Germline V gene sequence: CDR1 SGDLS, CDR2 YYNGEE. V was cut by 4 bases and J by 1 base, with 12 bases left in between. The CDR3 reads CASSSRRVSGNTIYF. The CDR3 DNA reads as TGTGCCAGCAGCAGTCGCAGGGTTTCTGGAAACACCATATATTTT.

The gene calls are TRBV6-5 and TRBJ1-2; TRBD1 matches at 7 bases. The CDR3 extends over 14 amino acids. V dropped 4 bases and J dropped 4; count of bases not matched to a gene: 6. Germline V gene sequence: CDR1 MNHEY, CDR2 SVGAGI. CDR3: CASSSPGQFYGYTF. The CDR3 coding sequence is TGTGCCAGCAGTTCCCCGGGACAGTTCTATGGCTACACCTTC.

The V gene is TRBV5-5, the J gene TRBJ2-3, with D possibly TRBD1 on 5 matching bases. V was cut by 0 bases and J by 0 bases, with 11 bases left in between. This CDR3 spans 16 amino acids. Germline V CDR1 and CDR2: SGHKS, YYEKEE (reference sequence). Here the CDR3 reads CASSLDAGMSTDTQYF. The CDR3 DNA is TGTGCCAGCAGCTTGGATGCAGGGATGAGCACAGATACGCAGTATTTT. Supplemented by reference TRBV5-5 and TRBJ2-3, the full variable domain reads DAGVTQSPTHLIKTRGQQVTLRCSPISGHKSVSWYQQVLGQGPQFIFQYYEKEERGRGNFPDRFSARQFPNYSSELNVNALLLGDSALYLCASSLDAGMSTDTQYFGPGTRLTVL.

This chain links TRBV5-8 with TRBJ1-3; D perhaps matches TRBD1 (5 bases). The germline V and J ends were trimmed by 6 bases and 0 bases, with 7 bases remaining between them. Germline CDR1 and CDR2: SGHTS and YDEGEE. The CDR3 spans 13 residues. The chain's CDR3 is CASTRVSGNTIYF. CDR3 nucleotide sequence: TGTGCCAGCACCAGGGTCTCTGGAAACACCATATATTTT.

This sequence joins TRBV27 and TRBJ2-2; 13 nucleotides align to TRBD2. Germline V gene sequence: CDR1 MNHEY, CDR2 SMNVEV (reference sequence). The CDR3 has 14 amino acids. V trimming: 6 bases; J trimming: 6 bases; junction bases outside the gene matches: 1. Here the CDR3 reads CASRGLAGPGELFF. The CDR3 DNA is TGTGCCAGCAGGGGACTAGCGGGACCCGGGGAGCTGTTTTTT.

This clone was counted a single time. The V and J genes are TRBV5-6 and TRBJ2-7, with D maybe TRBD2 (5 bases). This CDR3 is built from 15 residues. Per germline, CDR1 SGHDT and CDR2 YYEEEE. Trimming took 0 bases from V and 2 from J, leaving 12 bases between them. The CDR3 region is CASSLGSGVPYEQYF. The CDR3 nucleotides read TGTGCCAGCAGCTTGGGATCCGGGGTTCCCTACGAGCAGTACTTC.

This clone has more than one count but fewer than ten. The V and J genes are TRBV7-3 and TRBJ2-2; the D gene is possibly TRBD1 (6 bases). In germline, CDR1 is SGHTA, CDR2 FQGTGA. V was pared by 4 bases and J by 1 base, with 10 bases between. The CDR3 runs 15 residues. The chain's CDR3 is CASSWRGGNTGELFF. CDR3 DNA sequence: TGTGCCAGCAGCTGGCGAGGGGGGAACACCGGGGAGCTGTTTTTT.

The chain uses TRBV6-5 and TRBJ1-2; D perhaps matches TRBD1 (5 bases). This CDR3 is 15 amino acids long. V shed 6 bases and J shed 1 base, with 15 bases lying between them. CDR1 is MNHEY and CDR2 is SVGAGI in the germline V gene. In DNA, the CDR3 is TGTGCCAGCAGAACGGGGGGACCCATTAACTATGGCTACACCTTC. It encodes CASRTGGPINYGYTF.

This chain connects TRBV9 to TRBJ2-1, with TRBD2 matching over 10 bases. The CDR3 has 15 residues. CDR1 is SGDLS and CDR2 is YYNGEE in the germline V gene. Trimming took 1 base from V and 8 from J; bases not matched to a gene: 6. The CDR3 bases are TGTGCCAGCAGCGTATGGCTAGCGGGAGACTATGAGCAGTTCTTC. Amino acids: CASSVWLAGDYEQFF.

V and J are TRBV27 and TRBJ2-7, with D possibly being TRBD2 (6 bases). CDR1 and CDR2 (germline): MNHEY, SMNVEV (reference sequence). There are 14 residues in the CDR3. Trimming left V 6 bases short and J 5 bases short, with 17 bases between. CDR3 nucleotide sequence: TGTGCCAGCAGAAGATACGGGACTGGGGACGAGCAGTACTTC. As protein: CASRRYGTGDEQYF.

The chain is built from TRBV28 and TRBJ1-2; possible D gene TRBD1, 5 bases. The CDR3 covers 15 residues. V was trimmed by 4 bases and J by 0 bases, leaving 12 bases between them. The V gene's germline CDR1 is MDHEN and CDR2 SYDVKM. CDR3 bases: TGTGCCAGCAGTTCCGGGGGGGGAGCTAACTATGGCTACACCTTC. Translated, it gives CASSSGGGANYGYTF.

The chain has TRBV9 and TRBJ1-3; 7 nucleotides match TRBD1. The CDR3 sequence is 15 residues long. The J segment lost 4 bases and the V segment lost 3 bases, leaving 7 bases of the junction unmatched. CDR1 is SGDLS and CDR2 is YYNGEE in the germline V gene. The CDR3 DNA follows: TGTGCCAGCAGCGCCTCGACAGGGTACGGAAACACCATATATTTT. This sequence encodes CASSASTGYGNTIYF. Drawing the rest from reference TRBV9 and TRBJ1-3, the complete variable domain is DSGVTQTPKHLITATGQRVTLRCSPRSGDLSVYWYQQSLDQGLQFLIQYYNGEERAKGNILERFSAQQFPDLHSELNLSSLELGDSALYFCASSASTGYGNTIYFGEGSWLTVV.

The V call is TRBV2, the J call TRBJ1-5; no firm D call. V was pared by 4 bases and J by 0 bases, with 19 bases between. Germline values: CDR1 SNHLY, CDR2 FYNNEI. The CDR3 has 18 residues. CDR3 amino acids: CASSVEGGFSYSNQPQHF. The CDR3 region has the DNA TGTGCCAGCAGTGTCGAGGGAGGTTTTTCTTATAGCAATCAGCCCCAGCATTTT.

This sequence joins TRBV29-1 and TRBJ1-2; D ambiguous. The CDR3 covers 13 residues. Trimming removed 2 bases from V and 0 bases from J, with 7 bases in between. Germline loops: CDR1 SQVTM, CDR2 ANQGSEA. The CDR3 reads CSVELYSNYGYTF. DNA for the CDR3: TGCAGCGTTGAACTCTACTCTAACTATGGCTACACCTTC.

The chain has TRBV15 and TRBJ1-2, with 9 bases fitting TRBD1. The CDR3 has 12 residues. CDR1 is LNHNV, CDR2 YYDKDF, per germline (reference sequence). V gave up 5 bases and J gave up 11 bases; unmatched junction bases: 6. The CDR3 loop reads CATSRTGVGYTF. CDR3 bases: TGTGCCACCAGCCGGACAGGGGTGGGATACACCTTC.

The V gene is TRBV23-1, the J gene TRBJ1-6, with 11 bases aligning to TRBD1. TRBV23-1 is assigned to the ORF class and has an uncertain function. After removal of 0 bases from V and 10 bases from J, the junction contained 5 bases not matched to a gene. CDR3 length: 16 amino acids. The CDR3 DNA reads as TGCGCCAGCAGTCAATCGGACAGGGGGCGATGGTCACCCCTCCACTTT. Translated, it gives CASSQSDRGRWSPLHF.

CDR3 sequence: CASSLQGGQPQHF. DNA for the CDR3: TGTGCCAGCAGCCTGCAGGGTGGCCAGCCCCAGCATTTT. The chain recombines TRBV6-2 or TRBV6-3 with TRBJ1-5; possibly TRBD1 for D (5 bases). V was cut by 6 bases and J by 7 bases, with 13 bases left in between. This CDR3 is 13 amino acids long. From germline, CDR1 is MNHEY and CDR2 SVGEGT.

The chain combines TRBV28 with TRBJ2-1, with D possibly being TRBD2 (5 bases). This CDR3 spans 14 amino acids. CDR1 is MDHEN and CDR2 is SYDVKM in the germline V gene. Trimming removed 7 bases from V and 0 bases from J, with 10 bases in between. The CDR3 reads CASIGVGSYNEQFF. In DNA form, the CDR3 reads TGTGCCAGCATCGGGGTGGGCTCCTACAATGAGCAGTTCTTC.

The chain couples TRBV3-1 (or the pseudogene TRBV3-2) to TRBJ2-5; TRBD2 aligns across 12 bases. This CDR3 is 16 amino acids long. The germline V gene has CDR1 LGHDT and CDR2 YNNKEL (reference sequence). Unmatched junction bases numbered 5, after V lost 1 base and J lost 5 bases. CDR3 sequence reads: CASSQGGLAGRETQYF. As DNA, the CDR3 is TGTGCCAGCAGCCAAGGAGGACTAGCGGGAAGGGAGACCCAGTACTTC.

The chain combines TRBV7-2 with TRBJ2-5, with TRBD2 identical over 7 bases. J was trimmed by 1 base and V by 1 base; bases with no gene match: 3. Germline lookup yields CDR1 SGHTA and CDR2 FQGNSA. This CDR3 contains 15 residues. The CDR3 region is CASSLGGGGQETQYF. The CDR3 region has the DNA TGTGCCAGCAGCTTAGGGGGCGGGGGCCAAGAGACCCAGTACTTC.

This clone came up once. The rearrangement links TRBV5-1 to TRBJ1-4, with D possibly being TRBD1 (6 bases). The CDR3 loop spans 13 amino acids. CDR1 SGHRS and CDR2 YFSETQ come from the germline V gene. V lost 0 bases, J lost 8 bases, and 8 bases lay in between. The CDR3 coding sequence is TGCGCCAGCAGCTTGGACAGGGAGGAAAAACTGTTTTTT. It codes for CASSLDREEKLFF.

This clone was found once. The rearrangement joins TRBV7-2 to TRBJ1-2, with no clear D. This CDR3 comprises 13 residues. Deletions cut 3 bases from V and 8 bases from J, with 13 bases between. The V gene's germline CDR1 is SGHTA and CDR2 FQGNSA. CDR3: CASSFEPSRGYTF. CDR3 DNA: TGTGCCAGCAGCTTCGAACCCTCCCGGGGCTACACCTTC.

V and J are TRBV27 and TRBJ1-4; 9 positions match TRBD1. Per the germline V gene, CDR1 is MNHEY and CDR2 is SMNVEV (reference sequence). The CDR3 is made up of 14 amino acids. With V trimmed by 6 bases and J by 8 bases, 7 bases remained unmatched. The CDR3 coding sequence is TGTGCCAGCAGAGGGACAGGGAGGTTGGAAAAACTGTTTTTT. Encoded protein: CASRGTGRLEKLFF.

This chain uses TRBV24-1 with TRBJ1-1; D perhaps matches TRBD1 (5 bases). This CDR3 comprises 14 residues. The germline CDR1 and CDR2 sequences are KGHDR and SFDVKD. The V and J ends lost 2 bases and 3 bases respectively, with 9 bases between them. The CDR3 sequence is CATSDSGGDTEAFF. In DNA form, the CDR3 reads TGTGCCACCAGTGATTCGGGGGGGGACACTGAAGCTTTCTTT.